These T cell receptor beta chains were read from a single sample in a study of regulatory T cells in long-lasting Graves disease. TCRdb redid the calling of the multiplex PCR reads with MiXCR, one entry per CDR3 protein. The sample records 420,000 or so distinct CDR3 sequences, about 20% being singletons. Specimen: peripheral blood mononuclear cells (PBMCs), collected when the disease was refractory, from a patient treated with antithyroid drugs. The source is a female donor with Graves disease. Each CDR3 is given with its conserved first and last residue. D genes are given only for firm matches. Clone size is given for some rows only: seen once, a few or many times, or a class if the clone is expanded.

D,J,V,size,CDR3,DNA
TRBD1,TRBJ1-1,TRBV30,-,CAWSSGGPEAFF,TGTGCCTGGAGCTCAGGGGGCCCTGAAGCTTTCTTT
-,TRBJ2-6,TRBV19,few,CASTLSRAGANVLTF,TGTGCCAGTACCCTCAGCAGGGCCGGGGCCAACGTCCTGACTTTC
-,TRBJ2-7,TRBV9,-,CASSGGPSAAREQYF,TGTGCCAGCAGCGGCGGACCATCTGCAGCGAGGGAGCAGTACTTC
-,TRBJ2-7,TRBV7-9,many,CASSLMRGHEQYF,TGTGCCAGCAGCTTAATGCGGGGCCACGAGCAGTACTTC
-,TRBJ1-4,TRBV6-2/TRBV6-3,-,CASSYFSSVDATNEKLFF,TGTGCCAGCAGTTACTTCTCCTCCGTCGACGCAACTAATGAAAAACTGTTTTTT
-,TRBJ2-5,TRBV27,-,CASTTRGGETQYF,TGTGCCAGCACCACCCGAGGCGGAGAGACCCAGTACTTC
-,TRBJ2-2,TRBV12-3/TRBV12-4,many,CASSTRVTGELFF,TGTGCCAGCAGTACGCGCGTGACCGGGGAGCTGTTTTTT
-,TRBJ2-5,TRBV7-9,-,CASSLGQLEETQYF,TGTGCCAGCAGCTTAGGACAGTTGGAAGAGACCCAGTACTTC
-,TRBJ1-1,TRBV7-2,many,CASSLKGGDGTEAFF,TGTGCCAGCAGCTTAAAGGGGGGGGACGGCACTGAAGCTTTCTTT
-,TRBJ2-2,TRBV10-3,few,CAINAAQGLNTGELFF,TGTGCCATCAATGCGGCACAGGGCCTGAACACCGGGGAGCTGTTTTTT
-,TRBJ1-2,TRBV7-9,-,CASSVTGGGQLNYGYTF,TGTGCCAGCAGCGTAACCGGCGGGGGACAACTCAACTATGGCTACACCTTC
-,TRBJ2-7,TRBV6-1,-,CASNPADLNYEQYF,TGTGCCAGCAACCCAGCTGACTTGAACTACGAGCAGTACTTC
TRBD1,TRBJ1-6,TRBV5-8,-,CASSLWNRGWESPLHF,TGTGCCAGCAGCTTGTGGAACAGGGGCTGGGAATCACCCCTCCACTTT
TRBD1,TRBJ1-1,TRBV6-2/TRBV6-3,-,CASSLDRGMSEAFF,TGTGCCAGCAGCCTTGACAGGGGCATGTCTGAAGCTTTCTTT
TRBD1,TRBJ2-7,TRBV29-1,many,CSARIQGFEQYF,TGCAGCGCCCGAATACAGGGGTTCGAGCAGTACTTC
-,TRBJ2-2,TRBV6-1,-,CASSAWEKNTGELFF,TGTGCCAGCAGTGCGTGGGAGAAGAACACCGGGGAGCTGTTTTTT
TRBD1,TRBJ1-2,TRBV12-3/TRBV12-4,many,CASSERAAGGNYGYTF,TGTGCCAGCAGCGAAAGGGCAGCAGGGGGAAACTATGGCTACACCTTC
TRBD1,TRBJ1-1,TRBV19,many,CASSFTGDFNTEAFF,TGTGCCAGTTCTTTTACAGGGGACTTTAACACTGAAGCTTTCTTT
-,TRBJ1-2,TRBV30,many,CAWSTSSLRSF,TGTGCCTGGAGTACGTCTAGTTTGAGGTCCTTC
TRBD1,TRBJ2-7,TRBV19,-,CASSILGQGYEQYF,TGTGCCAGTAGTATCTTGGGACAGGGCTACGAGCAGTACTTC
-,TRBJ2-7,TRBV11-2,many,CASSLEVRYEQYF,TGTGCCAGCAGCTTAGAGGTGCGCTACGAGCAGTACTTC
-,TRBJ1-3,TRBV7-8,few,CASGALSVGAGNTIYF,TGTGCCAGCGGCGCCCTTTCTGTTGGGGCGGGAAACACCATATATTTT
TRBD1,TRBJ1-1,TRBV4-3,-,CASSHRDRNTEAFF,TGCGCCAGCAGCCATAGGGACAGAAACACTGAAGCTTTCTTT
TRBD2,TRBJ2-1,TRBV7-3,-,CASSLGTIQNEQFF,TGTGCCAGCAGTCTCGGGACTATCCAGAATGAGCAGTTCTTC
TRBD2,TRBJ2-3,TRBV6-1,-,CASSLPGLAVSTDTQYF,TGTGCCAGCAGTCTACCGGGACTAGCGGTTAGCACAGATACGCAGTATTTT
-,TRBJ1-1,TRBV24-1,once,CATSDPRQGARMNTEAFF,TGTGCCACCAGTGATCCCCGGCAGGGAGCTAGAATGAACACTGAAGCTTTCTTT
TRBD2,TRBJ2-1,TRBV10-3,few,CAISRGGLAGVNNEQFF,TGTGCCATCAGCCGCGGTGGGCTAGCGGGAGTTAACAATGAGCAGTTCTTC
-,TRBJ2-2,TRBV19,few,CASSGPPQLFF,TGTGCCAGTAGTGGGCCTCCGCAGCTGTTTTTT
TRBD1,TRBJ1-2,TRBV2,-,CASSSGTADSYTF,TGTGCCAGCAGCTCCGGGACAGCGGACAGCTACACCTTC
-,TRBJ2-6,TRBV28,many,CASGSPGRGTPGANVLTF,TGTGCCAGCGGATCGCCAGGTCGGGGTACTCCTGGGGCCAACGTCCTGACTTTC
-,TRBJ2-2,TRBV28,many,CASSLGGYTGELFF,TGTGCCAGCAGTTTAGGAGGGTACACCGGGGAGCTGTTTTTT
-,TRBJ2-7,TRBV18,-,CASSPKTSYEQYF,TGTGCCAGCTCACCAAAAACCTCCTACGAGCAGTACTTC
TRBD1,TRBJ2-7,TRBV29-1,-,CSVDDSRGLEQYF,TGCAGCGTTGATGACTCCAGGGGGCTCGAGCAGTACTTC
TRBD2,TRBJ2-3,TRBV20-1,few,CSAAGGGTDTQYF,TGCAGTGCCGCGGGAGGAGGCACAGATACGCAGTATTTT
-,TRBJ2-5,TRBV19,-,CASNPHSGKETQYF,TGTGCCAGTAATCCTCATTCTGGGAAAGAGACCCAGTACTTC
-,TRBJ2-6,TRBV2,many,CASTTPRAGANVLTF,TGTGCCAGCACCACGCCTAGGGCTGGGGCCAACGTCCTGACTTTC
-,TRBJ2-5,TRBV20-1,few,CSAPVAGTNQETQYF,TGCAGTGCTCCGGTAGCCGGGACGAACCAAGAGACCCAGTACTTC
TRBD2,TRBJ2-7,TRBV15,many,CATSRDGLAGGQSSYEQYF,TGTGCCACCAGCAGAGACGGACTAGCGGGAGGTCAAAGCTCCTACGAGCAGTACTTC
TRBD1,TRBJ1-1,TRBV28,-,CASWGQGRGFEAFF,TGTGCCAGCTGGGGACAGGGGCGAGGGTTCGAAGCTTTCTTT
TRBD1,TRBJ2-5,TRBV18,-,CASSPPTGVGETQYF,TGTGCCAGCTCACCTCCCACAGGGGTGGGAGAGACCCAGTACTTC
TRBD1,TRBJ1-5,TRBV19,-,CASSIEYGTGARGSNQPQHF,TGTGCCAGTAGTATAGAGTATGGGACAGGGGCCCGAGGAAGCAATCAGCCCCAGCATTTT
-,TRBJ2-2,TRBV25-1,-,CASSDKGGATTNTGELFF,TGTGCCAGCAGTGATAAAGGTGGGGCCACAACCAACACCGGGGAGCTGTTTTTT
-,TRBJ1-1,TRBV18,-,CASSPRVLGTEAFF,TGTGCCAGCTCACCCAGGGTATTAGGCACTGAAGCTTTCTTT
-,TRBJ2-7,TRBV27,many,CASRHQGRAYEQYF,TGTGCCAGCAGACATCAGGGAAGAGCCTACGAGCAGTACTTC
TRBD2,TRBJ2-1,TRBV6-2/TRBV6-3,many,CASSFGASGSFGEQFF,TGTGCCAGCAGCTTTGGGGCTAGCGGGAGCTTCGGTGAGCAGTTCTTC
-,TRBJ1-5,TRBV6-5,-,CASSYSGDRVLADQPQHF,TGTGCCAGCAGTTACTCGGGTGACAGAGTACTAGCCGATCAGCCCCAGCATTTT
-,TRBJ2-7,TRBV7-2,many,CASSLVPGIPSYEQYF,TGTGCCAGCAGCTTAGTTCCCGGGATCCCTTCCTACGAGCAGTACTTC
TRBD2,TRBJ2-2,TRBV2,many,CASSDQAGGPGELFF,TGTGCCAGCAGTGACCAAGCGGGAGGGCCCGGGGAGCTGTTTTTT
TRBD2,TRBJ2-3,TRBV30,few,CACRDYSPVTDTQYF,TGTGCCTGCCGGGACTATTCGCCGGTTACAGATACGCAGTATTTT
-,TRBJ1-2,TRBV6-1,few,CASMERRDYVGYTF,TGTGCCAGTATGGAGAGACGGGACTATGTTGGCTACACCTTC
TRBD2,TRBJ2-1,TRBV11-1,-,CASSLSGSTYNEQFF,TGTGCCAGCAGCCTTAGCGGGAGTACCTACAATGAGCAGTTCTTC
TRBD1,TRBJ2-7,TRBV24-1,-,CAVRQGSVYEQYF,TGTGCCGTTCGACAGGGGTCGGTCTACGAGCAGTACTTC
-,TRBJ1-6,TRBV5-1,few,CASSLYIVGQPSSGSPLHF,TGCGCCAGCAGCTTGTACATTGTCGGACAGCCTAGCAGCGGTTCACCCCTCCACTTT
-,TRBJ1-1,TRBV2,-,CASAPNTEAFF,TGTGCCAGCGCCCCGAACACTGAAGCTTTCTTT